Below, 4 T cell receptor beta chains from the same sample are listed, as sequenced in a study of blood T cell repertoires in COVID-19. Produced via immunoSEQ multiplex PCR; TCRdb's table is partial and in-frame only. The table lists approximately 350,000 clones, around 83% of them singletons, with around 3% in the top ten. The sample taken for sequencing was peripheral blood. The receptor source for this set is a man aged 25-40 years with active or convalescent COVID-19.

This chain uses TRBV6-5 with TRBJ2-5; weak D call: TRBD2 (5 bases). Trimming took 6 bases from V and 3 from J, leaving 14 bases between them. This CDR3 has 14 residues. Germline V gene sequence: CDR1 MNHEY, CDR2 SVGAGI. In nucleotides, the CDR3 is TGTGCCAGCAGCGGAGGCGGCGGAGAAGAGACCCAGTACTTC. It yields the protein CASSGGGGEETQYF.

The chain has TRBV5-1 and TRBJ2-7; weak D call: TRBD2 (5 bases). The CDR3 has 13 residues. Looked up from germline, CDR1 is SGHRS and CDR2 is YFSETQ. Trimming took off 4 bases at V and 1 base at J, with 9 bases between the two ends. CDR3 DNA sequence: TGCGCCAGCAGCGGCTGGAGGTCCTACGAGCAGTACTTC. It is translated as CASSGWRSYEQYF.

The gene calls are TRBV2 and TRBJ1-2; D gene ambiguous. The germline CDR1 and CDR2 sequences are SNHLY and FYNNEI. V was pared by 4 bases and J by 7 bases, with 16 bases between. This CDR3 comprises 14 residues. CDR3 in DNA: TGTGCCAGCAGTGTCCGGGAAGAGGTTAGTGGCTACACCTTC. Protein: CASSVREEVSGYTF. The full variable domain, rest sourced from reference TRBV2 and TRBJ1-2, is EPEVTQTPSHQVTQMGQEVILRCVPISNHLYFYWYRQILGQKVEFLVSFYNNEISEKSEIFDDQFSVERPDGSNFTLKIRSTKLEDSAMYFCASSVREEVSGYTFGSGTRLTVV.

J is TRBJ2-2 and V is TRBV5-1; possibly TRBD2 for D (5 bases). This CDR3 comprises 14 residues. V lost 0 bases and J lost 7, with 10 bases in between. In germline, CDR1 is SGHRS, CDR2 YFSETQ. In DNA form, the CDR3 reads TGCGCCAGCAGCTTGGCTCCTAGCAGCGGGGAGCTGTTTTTT. Translating it yields CASSLAPSSGELFF.